This T cell receptor (beta chain) was recovered during a study of post-analysis software for immune sequencing data. Study-wide results and caveats: Patients had higher frequencies than controls of about 5 TRBV segments, including TRBV5-6, TRBV5-1 and TRBV20-1. Same-batch preparations were strongly co-clustered by F measure.

Unique molecular identifiers tagged the TCR beta cDNA libraries. Input populations of about 0.95 to 10 million T cells gave rise to approximately 500,000 cDNA molecules. TCRdb independently ran MiXCR on the PCR reads; one entry per CDR3 protein. Of roughly 410,000 distinct CDR3 sequences in the sample, less than 40% were seen once. With 5 bases clipped from V and 4 bases from J, the junction kept 8 bases outside the gene matches. Germline V gene lookup returns CDR1 MNHNS and CDR2 SASEGT. This CDR3 comprises 16 residues. Turning to this clonotype: What it recognizes is unknown.

V usage is TRBV6-1 and J usage is TRBJ2-3, with 11 positions matching TRBD2. The material sequenced was blood. The origin of this receptor is a girl aged 10 to 17 with multiple sclerosis. This CDR3 reads CASSQLTSGASDTQYF. In nucleotides, the CDR3 is TGTGCCAGCAGTCAACTGACTAGCGGGGCGTCAGATACGCAGTATTTT.